Listed below are T cell receptor beta chains from one sample, sequenced in a study of T cell repertoires in cytomegalovirus infection. TCRdb re-derived calls from the reads in MiXCR, one entry per CDR3 protein. The profile shows roughly 190,000 distinct CDR3 sequences, roughly 9% of them singletons. The sequenced sample was PBMCs. The source is a human donor in good health (CMV status not recorded). Some clones in this sample may be carry-over from other donors' samples. The CDR3 runs from the conserved cysteine through the conserved F or W. Each record gives: J gene, D gene, clone size, V gene, CDR3 protein, CDR3 DNA. The D gene is left open where the match is weak. Size values are once, few and many counts, or a class for expanded clones, and some rows have none.

j_call: TRBJ1-2
d_call: NA
clone_size: few
v_call: TRBV27
cdr3_aa: CASANRALSYGYTF
cdr3_nt: TGTGCCAGCGCGAACAGGGCTCTTAGCTATGGCTACACCTTC

j_call: TRBJ2-1
d_call: NA
clone_size: NA
v_call: TRBV14
cdr3_aa: CASSRFSYEQFF
cdr3_nt: TGTGCCAGCAGCCGATTTAGTTATGAGCAGTTCTTC

j_call: TRBJ1-4
d_call: TRBD1
clone_size: many
v_call: TRBV7-2
cdr3_aa: CASSTKQGAQEKLFF
cdr3_nt: TGTGCCAGCAGCACCAAACAGGGGGCTCAGGAAAAACTGTTTTTT

j_call: TRBJ1-2
d_call: NA
clone_size: many
v_call: TRBV28
cdr3_aa: CASSLIPTYGYTF
cdr3_nt: TGTGCCAGCAGTTTAATCCCGACCTATGGCTACACCTTC

j_call: TRBJ2-1
d_call: TRBD1
clone_size: NA
v_call: TRBV20-1
cdr3_aa: CSARDALKDRAIHNEQFF
cdr3_nt: TGCAGTGCTAGAGATGCTCTCAAGGACAGGGCTATTCACAATGAGCAGTTCTTC

j_call: TRBJ1-5
d_call: NA
clone_size: many
v_call: TRBV6-2/TRBV6-3
cdr3_aa: CASSHSKSDQPQHF
cdr3_nt: TGTGCCAGCAGTCATAGTAAAAGCGATCAGCCCCAGCATTTT

j_call: TRBJ2-3
d_call: NA
clone_size: many
v_call: TRBV7-2
cdr3_aa: CASSLVTSRDTQYF
cdr3_nt: TGTGCCAGCAGCTTGGTGACTAGTCGCGATACGCAGTATTTT

j_call: TRBJ2-2
d_call: NA
clone_size: few
v_call: TRBV30
cdr3_aa: CAWAAEGVTGELFF
cdr3_nt: TGTGCCTGGGCCGCAGAGGGGGTGACCGGGGAGCTGTTTTTT

j_call: TRBJ1-5
d_call: NA
clone_size: many
v_call: TRBV28
cdr3_aa: CASSLRALTHRAQHF
cdr3_nt: TGTGCCAGCAGTTTAAGGGCCCTTACTCACCGGGCCCAGCATTTT

j_call: TRBJ1-5
d_call: NA
clone_size: many
v_call: TRBV6-2/TRBV6-3
cdr3_aa: CASRNAGLHQPQHF
cdr3_nt: TGTGCCAGCAGAAACGCAGGGTTGCATCAGCCCCAGCATTTT

j_call: TRBJ2-4
d_call: NA
clone_size: many
v_call: TRBV28
cdr3_aa: CASSLVWDKNIQYF
cdr3_nt: TGTGCCAGCAGTTTAGTATGGGACAAAAACATTCAGTACTTC

j_call: TRBJ2-1
d_call: NA
clone_size: few
v_call: TRBV5-1
cdr3_aa: CASSLTGTYNEQFF
cdr3_nt: TGCGCCAGCAGCTTGACCGGGACCTACAATGAGCAGTTCTTC

j_call: TRBJ2-7
d_call: TRBD2
clone_size: few
v_call: TRBV10-3
cdr3_aa: CAISESTGLAGDRGLYEQYF
cdr3_nt: TGTGCCATCAGTGAGTCTACGGGACTAGCGGGAGACCGGGGCCTATACGAGCAGTACTTC

j_call: TRBJ2-7
d_call: NA
clone_size: many
v_call: TRBV7-2
cdr3_aa: CASSLDGGNYEQYF
cdr3_nt: TGTGCCAGCAGCTTAGACGGGGGAAACTACGAGCAGTACTTC

j_call: TRBJ2-3
d_call: NA
clone_size: many
v_call: TRBV7-8
cdr3_aa: CASSLAPTDTQYF
cdr3_nt: TGTGCCAGCAGCTTAGCTCCCACAGATACGCAGTATTTT

j_call: TRBJ2-7
d_call: NA
clone_size: NA
v_call: TRBV29-1
cdr3_aa: CSVELAKSSYEQYF
cdr3_nt: TGCAGCGTTGAACTAGCGAAGAGCTCCTACGAGCAGTACTTC

j_call: TRBJ2-7
d_call: TRBD2
clone_size: many
v_call: TRBV7-2
cdr3_aa: CASSTGLAGVPEQYF
cdr3_nt: TGTGCCAGCAGCACGGGACTAGCGGGAGTCCCCGAGCAGTACTTC

j_call: TRBJ2-7
d_call: NA
clone_size: many
v_call: TRBV20-1
cdr3_aa: CSARQTPLSSYEQYF
cdr3_nt: TGCAGTGCTCGACAGACCCCCCTATCCTCTTACGAGCAGTACTTC

j_call: TRBJ2-5
d_call: TRBD1
clone_size: many
v_call: TRBV7-6
cdr3_aa: CASRGTAQETQYF
cdr3_nt: TGTGCCAGCAGGGGGACAGCCCAAGAGACCCAGTACTTC

j_call: TRBJ2-5
d_call: TRBD1
clone_size: many
v_call: TRBV11-2
cdr3_aa: CASRRDRGIETQYF
cdr3_nt: TGTGCCAGCAGGCGGGACAGGGGTATTGAGACCCAGTACTTC

j_call: TRBJ1-2
d_call: NA
clone_size: many
v_call: TRBV7-9
cdr3_aa: CASSTINYGYTF
cdr3_nt: TGTGCCAGCAGTACCATTAACTATGGCTACACCTTC

j_call: TRBJ1-5
d_call: TRBD1
clone_size: many
v_call: TRBV7-2
cdr3_aa: CASSRGTGGNQPQHF
cdr3_nt: TGTGCCAGCAGCAGAGGGACAGGGGGCAATCAGCCCCAGCATTTT

j_call: TRBJ1-6
d_call: NA
clone_size: many
v_call: TRBV4-3
cdr3_aa: CASSQRSWKSSYNSPLHF
cdr3_nt: TGCGCCAGCAGCCAAAGAAGCTGGAAGAGCTCCTATAATTCACCCCTCCACTTT

j_call: TRBJ2-2
d_call: TRBD2
clone_size: few
v_call: TRBV27
cdr3_aa: CASSALAEGNTGELFF
cdr3_nt: TGTGCCAGCAGTGCCCTAGCGGAGGGGAACACCGGGGAGCTGTTTTTT

j_call: TRBJ2-7
d_call: NA
clone_size: few
v_call: TRBV5-1
cdr3_aa: CASSLDRVPYEQYF
cdr3_nt: TGCGCCAGCAGCTTGGATCGGGTTCCCTACGAGCAGTACTTC

j_call: TRBJ2-1
d_call: TRBD1
clone_size: many
v_call: TRBV7-8
cdr3_aa: CASSYGTVEQFF
cdr3_nt: TGTGCCAGCAGCTATGGGACAGTTGAGCAGTTCTTC

j_call: TRBJ2-7
d_call: TRBD2
clone_size: few
v_call: TRBV5-1
cdr3_aa: CASSLIGREEQYF
cdr3_nt: TGCGCCAGCAGCTTGATTGGGAGGGAAGAGCAGTACTTC

j_call: TRBJ2-7
d_call: TRBD2
clone_size: many
v_call: TRBV20-1
cdr3_aa: CSARAGTSPEEQYF
cdr3_nt: TGCAGTGCTAGAGCCGGGACTAGCCCTGAGGAGCAGTACTTC

j_call: TRBJ2-7
d_call: NA
clone_size: many
v_call: TRBV20-1
cdr3_aa: CSARKGREQYF
cdr3_nt: TGCAGTGCTAGGAAGGGTCGCGAGCAGTACTTC

j_call: TRBJ1-1
d_call: TRBD1
clone_size: NA
v_call: TRBV7-9
cdr3_aa: CASSFRDRETEAFF
cdr3_nt: TGTGCCAGCAGCTTCCGCGACAGGGAGACTGAAGCTTTCTTT

j_call: TRBJ1-6
d_call: TRBD1
clone_size: few
v_call: TRBV12-3/TRBV12-4
cdr3_aa: CASSFGDRMNSPLHF
cdr3_nt: TGTGCCAGCAGTTTCGGGGACAGGATGAATTCACCCCTCCACTTT

j_call: TRBJ2-1
d_call: TRBD2
clone_size: many
v_call: TRBV7-2
cdr3_aa: CASSFDSGGATQFF
cdr3_nt: TGTGCCAGCAGCTTCGATAGCGGGGGGGCTACGCAGTTCTTC

j_call: TRBJ1-1
d_call: NA
clone_size: many
v_call: TRBV7-2
cdr3_aa: CASSPPSGGTEAFF
cdr3_nt: TGTGCCAGCAGCCCTCCAAGCGGGGGGACTGAAGCTTTCTTT